The clone carrying this T cell receptor (beta chain) has a handful of counts. The V end was cut by 3 bases, the J end by 9 bases, with 9 bases between. The CDR3 consists of 12 residues. Germline CDR1 SGHAT, CDR2 FQNNGV. The data belong to a study of response to subunit inactivated influenza vaccine. TCRdb redid the calling of the RT-PCR reads with MiXCR, one entry per CDR3 protein. The sample includes 500,000 to 550,000 distinct CDR3 sequences, 20% to 25% of them seen just once. The data also belong to a second study, concerning T cells expressing NK-cell markers. From that second work: Scientists made TCR beta cDNA using 5'RACE template switching with UMIs. In sorted CD3+CD56+NKG2C+, CD3+CD56+NKG2C- and CD3+CD56-NKG2C+ T cells, TCR beta repertoires were obtained. Of CD8+ T cells, 1.0-7.0% belonged to dominant NKG2C+ clonotypes in several donors. Expanded NKG2C+ T cell clones were not confirmed as HCMV-specific.

The chain couples TRBV11-2 to TRBJ2-1; unclear D gene. The sample consisted of CD4+ T cells sorted from PBMCs, taken less than 13 days after vaccination. The receptor comes from a man over 45 who received an inactivated influenza vaccine. The CDR3 here is CASSFGVSEQFF. The CDR3 DNA follows: TGTGCCAGCAGCTTTGGGGTGAGTGAGCAGTTCTTC.